This TCR beta chain was identified during a study of cytomegalovirus exposure and HLA in healthy donors. Study as a whole: An earlier analysis found around 120 million unique TCR beta sequences from approximately 170 million T cells.

This clone was observed a handful of times. Its antigen remains unknown. Trimming at V came to 6 bases and at J to 8 bases, leaving 12 bases not matched to a gene. This CDR3 region has 15 residues. CDR1 and CDR2 (germline): MNHEY, SVGAGI. The primer mix had 60 Vbeta and 13 Jbeta primers. As processed by the authors: Per a later analysis, the number of unique TCR beta chains was approximately 80 million, of which about 11 million were shared. Produced via immunoSEQ multiplex PCR; TCRdb's table is partial and in-frame only. V, J and clone size are taken as reported in that table, and D and trimming were inferred from the DNA itself. The sample records about 160,000 clones, around 77% being singletons. Study findings and constraints: Among CMV-associated TCR beta chains, most appeared HLA-restricted in a later analysis.

Sequencing input: PBMCs. This clonotype originated in a woman aged 30 to 39 in good health and CMV-seronegative. The chain uses TRBV6-5 and TRBJ2-1; 8 nucleotides line up with TRBD1. The CDR3 here is CASRLTGVLMDEQFF. The CDR3 bases are TGTGCCAGCAGATTGACAGGGGTTCTTATGGATGAGCAGTTCTTC.